A selection of T cell receptor beta chains follows, all from one sample in a study of PD-1 blockade in classical Hodgkin lymphoma. Assay used: immunoSEQ multiplex PCR; TCRdb lists only in-frame clones, some missing. In the table there are about 34,000 clones, 85% to 90% of which are singletons. Sequencing input: CD4+ T cells from blood. The receptors derive from a human donor with classical Hodgkin lymphoma. The conserved cysteine and the conserved F or W are not part of the CDR3 here. Each record gives: J gene, V gene, CDR3 protein.

>TRBJ2-1|TRBV4-3
ASSQDLVTSRYNEQF
>TRBJ1-4|TRBV6-5
ASSYSGAPTNEKLF
>TRBJ2-1|TRBV6-5
ASSYRPWYNEQF
>TRBJ1-2|TRBV18
ASEPLRQVTGYT
>TRBJ2-3|TRBV4-2
ASSQAPATSGGWDTQY
>TRBJ1-2|TRBV19
ASSSKRQAGYGYT
>TRBJ2-1|TRBV5-1
ASSLEVGQPSSYNEQF
>TRBJ1-2|TRBV10-3
AISVHGQLGGYGYT
>TRBJ2-5|TRBV7-6
ASSLERGTLSRTQY
>TRBJ2-7|TRBV6-6
ASSLQSRTFSYEQY